This T cell receptor (beta chain) was recorded in a study of CD8+ T cells in alopecia areata. As for the study in general: Treated patients swallowed 5 to 10 mg of oral tofacitinib twice daily. Study results and caveats: While tofacitinib was given, many expanded lesional clones persisted in scalp and blood. There was only one nonresponder, so it was unclear how baseline CD8+ expansion relates to response.

After isolation, RNA underwent reverse transcription to generate cDNA as the sequencing template. Clones were read by immunoSEQ multiplex PCR, and TCRdb kept only the in-frame ones, dropping some. The sample carries some 220,000 clones, about 57% recorded once. A few counts support this clone. The antigen is unknown. The germline V gene encodes CDR1 SNHLY and CDR2 FYNNEI. The CDR3 runs 14 residues. The V segment lost 6 bases and the J segment 7 bases; nucleotides outside the gene matches: 8. Treatment denoted: oral pan-JAK inhibitor, 5-10 mg twice daily. Collection of lesional scalp punch biopsies and peripheral blood was performed in alopecia areata patients.

The sample consisted of CD4+ T cells sorted from blood, taken at week 4, from a patient treated with tofacitinib. This TCR came from a human donor with alopecia areata. The chain couples TRBV2 to TRBJ1-4; 7 bases fit TRBD1. The CDR3 here is CASRDRARTEKLFF. In nucleotides, the CDR3 is TGTGCCAGCAGAGACAGGGCCAGGACTGAAAAACTGTTTTTT.